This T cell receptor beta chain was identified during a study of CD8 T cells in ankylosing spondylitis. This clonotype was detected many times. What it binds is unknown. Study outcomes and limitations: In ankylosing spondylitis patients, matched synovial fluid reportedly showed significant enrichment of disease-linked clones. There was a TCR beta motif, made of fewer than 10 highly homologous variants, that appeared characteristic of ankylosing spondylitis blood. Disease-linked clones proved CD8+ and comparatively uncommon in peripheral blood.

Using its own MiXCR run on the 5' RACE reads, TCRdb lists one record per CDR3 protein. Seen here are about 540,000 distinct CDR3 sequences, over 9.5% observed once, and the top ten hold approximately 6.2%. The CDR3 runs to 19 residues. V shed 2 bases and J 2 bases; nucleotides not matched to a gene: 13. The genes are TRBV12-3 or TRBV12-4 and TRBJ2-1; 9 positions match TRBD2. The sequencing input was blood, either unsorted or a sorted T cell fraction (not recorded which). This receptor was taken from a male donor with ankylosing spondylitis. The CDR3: CASSLLIAGEERTYNEQFF. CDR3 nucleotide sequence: TGTGCCAGCAGTTTACTCATAGCGGGAGAAGAGCGCACCTACAATGAGCAGTTCTTC.